Sequencing of this T cell receptor (beta chain) was carried out in a study of cytomegalovirus exposure and HLA in healthy donors. This clone was detected only once. Germline-derived CDR1 and CDR2 are SGHRS and YFSETQ. The length of the CDR3 is 12 residues. After removal of 2 bases from V and 7 bases from J, the junction contained 2 bases not matched to a gene. PCR primers comprised 60 Vbeta and 13 Jbeta primers. The repertoire was sequenced with immunoSEQ multiplex PCR; TCRdb's copy has only in-frame clones and lacks some. The table has about 140,000 clones, roughly 80% seen once. Sequenced input: PBMCs. The V and J genes are TRBV5-1 and TRBJ2-7; 8 bases are a match to TRBD2. The receptor was isolated from a man aged 35 to 55 in good health and CMV-seronegative. CDR3 region: CASSLSGGEQYF. CDR3 sequence (DNA): TGCGCCAGCAGCTTAAGCGGGGGTGAGCAGTACTTC.